The clone carrying this T cell receptor beta chain was counted a few times. Its specificity is not known. The data belong to a study of early T cells in non-severe SARS-CoV-2 infection. CDR1 and CDR2 (germline): DFQATT, SNEGSKA (reference sequence). The CDR3 runs to 15 residues. Trimming took 6 bases from V and 5 from J; bases not matched to a gene: 12. The TCR library protocol attached unique molecular identifiers to the individual cDNA molecules. TCRdb re-derived calls from the 5' RACE reads in MiXCR, one entry per CDR3 protein. Altogether 100,000 or so distinct CDR3 sequences are present, around 16% being singletons, with the ten largest covering approximately 5.1%. Overall study findings and caveats: Database matching using VDJdb favored anti-spike CD8 responses, with private and CD4 specificities left missing.

The clonotype was recovered from an adult who was a healthcare worker with PCR-confirmed SARS-CoV-2 infection or an uninfected control (not recorded which). The material sequenced was whole blood, taken at baseline. V gene TRBV20-1 combines with J gene TRBJ2-5; TRBD2 matches at 10 bases. The CDR3 DNA reads TGCAGTGCCATCCCAGCGGGAGGGGGGGTCGAGACCCAGTACTTC. Residues: CSAIPAGGGVETQYF.